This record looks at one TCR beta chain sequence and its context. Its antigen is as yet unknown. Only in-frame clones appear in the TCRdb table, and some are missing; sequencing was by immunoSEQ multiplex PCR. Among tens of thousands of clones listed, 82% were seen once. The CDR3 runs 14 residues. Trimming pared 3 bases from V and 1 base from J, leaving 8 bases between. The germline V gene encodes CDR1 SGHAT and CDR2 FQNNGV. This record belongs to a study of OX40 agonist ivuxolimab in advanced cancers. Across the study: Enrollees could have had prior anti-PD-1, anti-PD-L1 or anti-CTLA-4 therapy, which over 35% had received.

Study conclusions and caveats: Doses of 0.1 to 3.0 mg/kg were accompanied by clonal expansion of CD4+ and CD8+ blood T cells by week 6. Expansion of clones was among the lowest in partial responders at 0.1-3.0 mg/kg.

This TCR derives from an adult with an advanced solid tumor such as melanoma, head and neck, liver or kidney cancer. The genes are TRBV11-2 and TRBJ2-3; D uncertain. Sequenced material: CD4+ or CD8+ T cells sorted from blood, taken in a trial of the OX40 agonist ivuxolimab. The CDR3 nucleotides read TGTGCCAGCAGCTTCAAGTGGGGCACAGATACGCAGTATTTT. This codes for CASSFKWGTDTQYF. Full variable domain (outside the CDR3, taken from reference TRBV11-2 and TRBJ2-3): EAGVAQSPRYKIIEKRQSVAFWCNPISGHATLYWYQQILGQGPKLLIQFQNNGVVDDSQLPKDRFSAERLKGVDSTLKIQPAKLEDSAVYLCASSFKWGTDTQYFGPGTRLTVL.